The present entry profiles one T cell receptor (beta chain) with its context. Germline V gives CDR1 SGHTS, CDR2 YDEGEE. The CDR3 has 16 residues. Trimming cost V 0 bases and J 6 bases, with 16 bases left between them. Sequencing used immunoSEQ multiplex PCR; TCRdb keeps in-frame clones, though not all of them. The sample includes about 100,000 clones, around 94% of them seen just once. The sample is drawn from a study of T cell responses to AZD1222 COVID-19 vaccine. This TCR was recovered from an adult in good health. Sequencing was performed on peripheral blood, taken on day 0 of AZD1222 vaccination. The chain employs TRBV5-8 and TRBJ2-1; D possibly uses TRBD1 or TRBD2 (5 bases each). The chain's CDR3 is CASSLAAGRALNEQFF. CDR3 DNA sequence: TGTGCCAGCAGCTTGGCCGCGGGCAGGGCCCTCAATGAGCAGTTCTTC.